Reported below is one T cell receptor beta chain. This record belongs to a study of T cells after yellow fever vaccination. Study findings and constraints: The study found a weaker secondary response that peaked faster, day 5 versus 15.

Germline V gene sequence: CDR1 SQVTM, CDR2 ANQGSEA. With 4 bases removed from V and 4 bases from J, the gap between germline ends came to 7 bases. The CDR3 runs to 11 residues. TCRdb used MiXCR to reprocess the 5' RACE reads, holding one entry per CDR3 protein. The sample has just under 85,000 distinct CDR3 sequences; 10% to 15% are singletons. V gene TRBV29-1 combines with J gene TRBJ2-5, with D perhaps TRBD2 (6 bases). This specimen was CD8+ T cells not binding an NS4B(214-222) dextramer, sorted from PBMCs, taken 21 days after the first yellow fever vaccination. The source of this sequence is a man aged 18 to 29 who received the YFV17D yellow fever vaccine. The CDR3 sequence is CSVVGGETQYF. The DNA for the CDR3 is TGCAGCGTTGTCGGGGGAGAGACCCAGTACTTC.